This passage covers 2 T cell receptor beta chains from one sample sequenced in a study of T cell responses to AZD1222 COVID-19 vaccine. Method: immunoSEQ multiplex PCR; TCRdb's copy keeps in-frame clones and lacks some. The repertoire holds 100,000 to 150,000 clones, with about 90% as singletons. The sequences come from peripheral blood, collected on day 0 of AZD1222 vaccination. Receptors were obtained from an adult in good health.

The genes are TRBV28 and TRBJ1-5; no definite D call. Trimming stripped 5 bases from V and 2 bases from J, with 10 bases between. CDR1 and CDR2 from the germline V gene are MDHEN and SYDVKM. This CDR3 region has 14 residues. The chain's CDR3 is CASSPHGGNQPQHF. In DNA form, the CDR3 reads TGTGCCAGCAGTCCCCACGGGGGCAATCAGCCCCAGCATTTT.

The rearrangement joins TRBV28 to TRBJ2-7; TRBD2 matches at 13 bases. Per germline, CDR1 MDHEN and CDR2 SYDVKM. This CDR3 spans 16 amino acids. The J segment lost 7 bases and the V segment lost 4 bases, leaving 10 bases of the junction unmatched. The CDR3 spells CASSSRGTSGAREQYF. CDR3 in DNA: TGTGCCAGCAGTTCCCGCGGGACTAGCGGGGCCCGAGAGCAGTACTTC.